The clone carrying this T cell receptor beta chain was seen a single time. Time point of the sample: pretreatment peripheral blood. CDR3 length: 17 amino acids. V dropped 2 bases and J dropped 3; count of bases not matched to a gene: 7. CDR1 MNHEY and CDR2 SMNVEV come from the germline V gene (reference sequence). This sample was taken from a study of PD-L1 blockade in urothelial cancer. Repertoires were generated with immunoSEQ multiplex PCR, while TCRdb's copy carries only in-frame clones and drops some. The table shows around 43,000 clones, with over 75% occurring only once. The chain joins TRBV27 to TRBJ2-7, with 13 bases aligning to TRBD2. This TCR came from a donor over 35 with urothelial cancer. The material sequenced was PBMCs, taken around atezolizumab (anti-PD-L1) treatment. CDR3: CASSLEGTSGTGYEQYF. DNA of the CDR3: TGTGCCAGCAGTTTAGAGGGGACTAGCGGGACAGGCTACGAGCAGTACTTC.